What follows are 31 T cell receptor beta chains derived from one specimen sequenced in a study of T cell clones after liver transplantation. The table came from immunoSEQ multiplex PCR; TCRdb's copy has only in-frame clones and leaves some out. The sample consists of approximately 68,000 clones, about four fifths of them appearing once. The source was CD4+ T cells from blood, collected before liver transplant. Receptors originate from a human donor who received a liver transplant.

The chain joins TRBV11-2 to TRBJ2-1; D unclear. CDR3 length equals 12 residues. V shed 2 bases and J shed 7 bases, with 6 bases lying between them. Per germline, CDR1 SGHAT and CDR2 FQNNGV. Here the CDR3 DNA reads TGTGCCAGCAGCTTACACGGGAATGAGCAGTTCTTC. The encoded protein is CASSLHGNEQFF.

The chain joins TRBV9 to TRBJ1-5; D not resolved. The CDR3 has 13 residues. V lost 0 bases, J lost 9 bases, and 10 bases lay in between. Germline CDR1 SGDLS, CDR2 YYNGEE. The CDR3 DNA is TGTGCCAGCAGCGTAGACAGCGATGGGCCCCAGCATTTT. Its protein is CASSVDSDGPQHF.

CDR3 bases: TGTGCCAGCTCACCGGGACAGACGAACACCGGGGAGCTGTTTTTT. Encoded protein: CASSPGQTNTGELFF. The chain has TRBV18 and TRBJ2-2; 7 bases are shared with TRBD1. Trimming cost V 3 bases and J 0 bases; bases outside gene matches: 1. This CDR3 is 15 amino acids long. The germline gives CDR1 KGHSH, CDR2 LQKENI.

The gene calls are TRBV18 and TRBJ2-1; 11 positions agree with TRBD2. The CDR3 contains 15 residues. CDR1 is KGHSH, CDR2 LQKENI, per germline. The J segment lost 7 bases and the V segment lost 0 bases, leaving 2 bases of the junction unmatched. The CDR3 reads CASSPPLAGGNEQFF. The CDR3 DNA is TGTGCCAGCTCACCACCGCTAGCGGGGGGTAATGAGCAGTTCTTC.

The chain uses TRBV28 and TRBJ2-3; the D is unclear. Trimming shortened V by 7 bases and J by 6 bases, and 17 bases separated the two germline ends. Germline V lookup: CDR1 MDHEN, CDR2 SYDVKM. This CDR3 has 14 residues. CDR3 nucleotide sequence: TGTGCCAGCAATTACCTCTCTGGGTTGGATACGCAGTATTTT. Encoded protein: CASNYLSGLDTQYF.

The CDR3 loop reads CASGAGYTDTQYF. The CDR3 nucleotides read TGTGCCAGCGGCGCGGGATACACAGATACGCAGTATTTT. The chain has TRBV21-1 and TRBJ2-3; the table's D gene call, TRBD2, was not cross checked with the DNA. TRBV21-1 has pseudogene status. CDR3 length: 13 residues.

This chain joins TRBV4-3 and TRBJ1-3; D unclear. This CDR3 has 16 residues. Germline V gene sequence: CDR1 LGHNA, CDR2 YSLEER. The V end was cut by 0 bases, the J end by 0 bases, with 9 bases between. CDR3 residues: CASSQDGTPSGNTIYF. CDR3 sequence (DNA): TGCGCCAGCAGCCAAGATGGAACACCCTCTGGAAACACCATATATTTT.

This chain links TRBV7-9 with TRBJ2-5; D gene ambiguous. The germline V gene has CDR1 SEHNR and CDR2 FQNEAQ (reference sequence). V was trimmed by 1 base and J by 0 bases, leaving 9 bases between them. This CDR3 has 15 residues. This chain's CDR3 is CASSLGLLYQETQYF. DNA of the CDR3: TGTGCCAGCAGCTTAGGACTTTTGTACCAAGAGACCCAGTACTTC.

The chain employs TRBV9 and TRBJ2-5; D is uncertain. CDR3 length: 12 residues. Trimming stripped 7 bases from V and 5 bases from J, with 12 bases between. Germline values: CDR1 SGDLS, CDR2 YYNGEE. In DNA, the CDR3 is TGTGCCAGCGCCCACCCTCGGGAGACCCAGTACTTC. As protein: CASAHPRETQYF.

This chain connects TRBV28 to TRBJ1-4, with a weak D call TRBD1 (5 bases). Trimming cost V 6 bases and J 8 bases, with 13 bases left between them. Germline-derived CDR1 and CDR2 are MDHEN and SYDVKM. The CDR3 covers 13 residues. The CDR3 loop reads CASSSTGAEKLFF. CDR3 DNA: TGTGCCAGCAGCTCTACCGGGGCCGAAAAACTGTTTTTT.

The chain employs TRBV7-6 and TRBJ2-2; D is tentatively TRBD1 or TRBD2 (5 bases each). V was shortened by 7 bases and J by 9 bases, with 15 bases between the two germline ends. The CDR3 is 13 residues long. From germline, CDR1 is SGHVS and CDR2 FNYEAQ. For the CDR3, the DNA is TGTGCCAGCACCCCCCTGGTGGGACGGGAGCTGTTTTTT. Amino acid sequence: CASTPLVGRELFF.

The chain combines TRBV7-2 with TRBJ2-1, with 9 positions matching TRBD2. Per the germline V gene, CDR1 is SGHTA and CDR2 is FQGNSA. This CDR3 has 15 residues. V dropped 3 bases and J dropped 5; count of bases not matched to a gene: 5. The CDR3 is CASSFGLAPNNEQFF. In DNA, the CDR3 is TGTGCCAGCAGCTTCGGACTAGCGCCGAACAATGAGCAGTTCTTC.

The chain couples TRBV28 to TRBJ1-5; the match to TRBD1 covers 11 bases. Trimming cost V 2 bases and J 7 bases; bases outside gene matches: 7. CDR1 and CDR2 (germline): MDHEN, SYDVKM. CDR3 length: 16 residues. CDR3 loop: CASSLGGQGVGQPQHF. CDR3 coding DNA: TGTGCCAGCAGTTTAGGGGGACAGGGGGTTGGACAGCCCCAGCATTTT.

This clone was observed a few times. J is TRBJ2-7 and V is TRBV5-1, with D unclear. V lost 1 base and J 0 bases, leaving 5 bases between the germline ends. Germline V gene sequence: CDR1 SGHRS, CDR2 YFSETQ. There are 13 residues in the CDR3. As DNA, the CDR3 is TGCGCCAGCAGCTTGAGGGACTCCTACGAGCAGTACTTC. It specifies CASSLRDSYEQYF.

V is TRBV7-2 and J is TRBJ2-5; D is uncertain. This CDR3 has 17 amino acids. Trimming removed 7 bases at V and 2 bases at J, with 23 bases between. CDR1 and CDR2 from the germline V gene are SGHTA and FQGNSA. CDR3 sequence reads: CASTSPPLKLDQETQYF. CDR3 bases: TGTGCCAGCACCTCACCCCCCCTAAAGTTGGATCAAGAGACCCAGTACTTC.

There are a few counts of this clone. The chain joins TRBV19 to TRBJ1-1; D possibly corresponds to TRBD1 (6 bases). The germline V and J ends were trimmed by 6 bases and 0 bases, with 14 bases remaining between them. Germline CDR1 and CDR2: LNHDA and SQIVND (reference sequence). The CDR3 spans 15 residues. The CDR3 DNA is TGTGCCAGTAGGCAGGGGCCTGTATTGAACACTGAAGCTTTCTTT. Amino acids: CASRQGPVLNTEAFF.

This clone has a single count. This chain connects TRBV7-9 to TRBJ2-5, with D hard to call. The V gene lost 1 base and the J gene lost 7 bases, with 7 bases spanning the gap. The CDR3 is 12 amino acids. Germline CDR1 reads SEHNR; CDR2 reads FQNEAQ (reference sequence). The CDR3 protein is CASSLDKVTQYF. The CDR3 DNA follows: TGTGCCAGCAGCTTAGATAAGGTGACCCAGTACTTC.

The chain combines TRBV6-1 with TRBJ2-7, with TRBD1 identical over 9 bases. V lost 1 base, J lost 3 bases, and 13 bases stayed unmatched. CDR1 and CDR2 (germline): MNHNS, SASEGT. The CDR3 covers 18 residues. The CDR3 protein is CASSEVAVGTGPRYEQYF. In DNA form, the CDR3 reads TGTGCCAGCAGTGAAGTAGCAGTCGGGACAGGGCCCCGCTACGAGCAGTACTTC.

This clone was seen only a few times. The CDR3 DNA reads TGTGCCAGCAGGTTTAGCGGGGGCCCCTACGAGCAGTACTTC. Amino acid sequence: CASRFSGGPYEQYF. V usage is TRBV6-1 and J usage is TRBJ2-7, with 9 nucleotides matching TRBD2. The CDR3 covers 14 residues. Germline CDR1 reads MNHNS; CDR2 reads SASEGT. V gave up 6 bases and J gave up 2 bases; unmatched junction bases: 5.

The CDR3 sequence is CAWSRDRANEQFF. The CDR3 DNA reads TGTGCCTGGAGTCGGGACAGGGCCAATGAGCAGTTCTTC. The chain employs TRBV30 and TRBJ2-1; 9 positions agree with TRBD1. In germline, CDR1 is GTSNPN, CDR2 SVGIG (reference sequence). With 2 bases clipped from V and 6 bases from J, the junction kept 2 bases outside the gene matches. There are 13 residues in the CDR3.

This clone was observed a few times. This chain uses TRBV27 with TRBJ2-7; 7 nucleotides line up with TRBD1. The germline V gene has CDR1 MNHEY and CDR2 SMNVEV (reference sequence). Unmatched junction bases numbered 6, after V lost 4 bases and J lost 0 bases. The CDR3 is 15 amino acids. CDR3 sequence: CASSSAGTVSYEQYF. In DNA form, the CDR3 reads TGTGCCAGCAGTTCGGCCGGGACAGTCTCCTACGAGCAGTACTTC.

The chain couples TRBV28 to TRBJ1-2; 8 bases agree with TRBD1. The germline V gene has CDR1 MDHEN and CDR2 SYDVKM. After removal of 1 base from V and 7 bases from J, the junction contained 5 bases not matched to a gene. This CDR3 comprises 14 residues. CDR3: CASSLLRTGLGYTF. The CDR3, as DNA: TGTGCCAGCAGTTTATTAAGGACAGGGCTTGGCTACACCTTC.

V and J are TRBV27 and TRBJ1-5, with D tentatively TRBD1 (5 bases). CDR1 and CDR2 from the germline V gene are MNHEY and SMNVEV (reference sequence). The CDR3 sequence is 16 residues long. With 4 bases removed from V and 2 bases from J, the gap between germline ends came to 15 bases. For the CDR3, the DNA is TGTGCCAGCAGTTCCGCGGGGGGGAAGGGCAATCAGCCCCAGCATTTT. Translation: CASSSAGGKGNQPQHF.

The J gene is TRBJ2-7, the V gene TRBV28; 7 nucleotides align to TRBD1. CDR1 MDHEN and CDR2 SYDVKM come from the germline V gene. The length of the CDR3 is 13 residues. V lost 5 bases to trimming and J lost 3 bases; unmatched junction nucleotides: 4. The CDR3 loop reads CASSPDRNYEQYF. The CDR3 bases are TGTGCCAGCAGTCCGGACAGGAACTACGAGCAGTACTTC.

The chain carries TRBV2 and TRBJ1-1, with D maybe TRBD1 (6 bases). Germline loops: CDR1 SNHLY, CDR2 FYNNEI. Between the trimmed V and J ends, which lost 8 bases and 1 base, there was a span of 17 bases. The CDR3 has 15 residues. This CDR3 is CASRTDGTSNTEAFF. CDR3 nucleotides: TGTGCCAGCCGGACGGATGGGACATCGAACACTGAAGCTTTCTTT.

The chain links TRBV7-2 to TRBJ2-7; tentatively, D is TRBD1 or TRBD2 (5 bases each). V lost 1 base and J 6 bases, leaving 19 bases between the germline ends. The CDR3 is made up of 16 amino acids. Germline V gene data show CDR1 as SGHTA and CDR2 as FQGNSA. This CDR3 is CASSLVARGGQGEQYF. As DNA, the CDR3 is TGTGCCAGCAGCTTAGTGGCACGGGGTGGTCAGGGCGAGCAGTACTTC.

The chain couples TRBV6-6 to TRBJ2-3; TRBD2 aligns across 7 bases. V trimming: 4 bases; J trimming: 3 bases; junction bases outside the gene matches: 10. The CDR3 has 16 residues. Germline assignment: CDR1 MNHNY and CDR2 SVGAGI (reference sequence). The CDR3 region is CASSSLGGRGTDTQYF. The CDR3 region has the DNA TGTGCCAGCAGTTCCCTGGGAGGGAGAGGGACAGATACGCAGTATTTT.

This chain joins TRBV28 and TRBJ2-2; D perhaps matches TRBD1 (6 bases). There are 14 residues in the CDR3. Looked up from germline, CDR1 is MDHEN and CDR2 is SYDVKM. V dropped 5 bases and J dropped 7 bases, with 14 bases sitting between them. This CDR3 reads CASSTSTGHGELFF. The CDR3, as DNA: TGTGCCAGCAGTACCTCTACAGGGCACGGGGAGCTGTTTTTT.

This clone has a single count. The CDR3 loop is CATSWREAVRIGELFF. CDR3 DNA: TGTGCCACCTCTTGGCGGGAGGCAGTCAGGATCGGGGAGCTGTTTTTT. J is TRBJ2-2 and V is TRBV28; 8 nucleotides agree with TRBD2. There are 16 residues in the CDR3. Losses at the gene ends were 10 bases for V and 7 bases for J; bases not matched to a gene: 17. Germline CDR1 reads MDHEN; CDR2 reads SYDVKM.

This chain connects TRBV28 to TRBJ2-2; D is undetermined. The V end lost 6 bases, the J end lost 2 bases, and 7 bases lay between the germline ends. CDR1 is MDHEN, CDR2 SYDVKM, per germline. This CDR3 comprises 13 residues. CDR3 residues: CASRILNTGELFF. The CDR3 DNA reads TGTGCCAGCAGAATTTTAAACACCGGGGAGCTGTTTTTT.

The genes are TRBV7-8 and TRBJ1-1, with 10 bases aligning to TRBD1. Trimming took 5 bases from V and 0 from J; bases not matched to a gene: 3. Germline CDR1 and CDR2: SGHVS and FQNEAQ. This CDR3 spans 15 amino acids. The CDR3 loop is CASSGTGALNTEAFF. The CDR3, as DNA: TGTGCCAGCAGCGGGACAGGGGCCCTGAACACTGAAGCTTTCTTT.